The clone carrying this TCR beta chain showed up many times. TCRdb ran MiXCR on the 5' RACE reads and lists one entry per CDR3 protein. The sample yields 25,000 to 35,000 distinct CDR3 sequences, over 7% seen once. This entry belongs to a study of chronic HIV infection and antiretroviral therapy. This CDR3 has 13 residues. CDR1 is MRHNA, CDR2 SNTAGT, per germline. Deletions cut 5 bases from V and 9 bases from J, with 14 bases between. Sequences were obtained from peripheral blood. The receptor was derived from an adult who had HIV and had not received antiretroviral therapy, or was an uninfected healthy control (not recorded which). The chain combines TRBV6-4 with TRBJ1-5; D unresolved. The CDR3: CASSPSESGPQHF. Written as DNA, the CDR3 is TGTGCCAGCAGTCCCAGCGAATCCGGGCCCCAGCATTTT.